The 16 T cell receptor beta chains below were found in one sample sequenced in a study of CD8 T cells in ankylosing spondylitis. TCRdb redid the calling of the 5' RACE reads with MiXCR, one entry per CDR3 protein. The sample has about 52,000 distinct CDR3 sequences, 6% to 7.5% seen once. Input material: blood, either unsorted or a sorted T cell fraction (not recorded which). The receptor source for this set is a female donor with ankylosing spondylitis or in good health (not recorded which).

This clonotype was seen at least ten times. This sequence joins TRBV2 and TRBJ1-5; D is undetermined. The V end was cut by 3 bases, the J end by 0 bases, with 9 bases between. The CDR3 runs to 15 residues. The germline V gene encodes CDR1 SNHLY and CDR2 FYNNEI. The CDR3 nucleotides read TGTGCCAGCAGTGAGTCCCTCAATAGCAATCAGCCCCAGCATTTT. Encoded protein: CASSESLNSNQPQHF.

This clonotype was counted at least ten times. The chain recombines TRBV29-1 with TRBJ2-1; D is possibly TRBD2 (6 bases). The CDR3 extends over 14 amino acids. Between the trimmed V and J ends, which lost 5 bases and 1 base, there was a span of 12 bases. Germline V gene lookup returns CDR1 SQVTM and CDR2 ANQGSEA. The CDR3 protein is CSVLPGLSYNEQFF. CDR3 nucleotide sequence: TGCAGCGTTTTACCAGGACTATCCTACAATGAGCAGTTCTTC.

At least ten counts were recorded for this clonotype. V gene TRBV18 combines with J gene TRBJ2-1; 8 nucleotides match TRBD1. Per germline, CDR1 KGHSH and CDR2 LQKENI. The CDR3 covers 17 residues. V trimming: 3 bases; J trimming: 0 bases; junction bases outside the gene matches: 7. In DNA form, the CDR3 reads TGTGCCAGCTCACCTCCGGGACAGGTGAGCTCCTACAATGAGCAGTTCTTC. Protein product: CASSPPGQVSSYNEQFF.

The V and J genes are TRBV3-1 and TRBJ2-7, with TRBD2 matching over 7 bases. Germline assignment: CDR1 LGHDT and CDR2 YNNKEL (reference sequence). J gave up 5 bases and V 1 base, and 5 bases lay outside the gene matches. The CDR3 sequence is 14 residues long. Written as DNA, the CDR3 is TGTGCCAGCAGCCAAGCGGGGAGGGGCAACGAGCAGTACTTC. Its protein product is CASSQAGRGNEQYF.

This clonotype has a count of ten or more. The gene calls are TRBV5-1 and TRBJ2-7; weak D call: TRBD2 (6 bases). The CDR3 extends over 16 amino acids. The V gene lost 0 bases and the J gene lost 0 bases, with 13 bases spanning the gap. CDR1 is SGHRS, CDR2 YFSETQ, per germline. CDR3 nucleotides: TGCGCCAGCAGCTTGGCCTGGGACTCAAGCTCCTACGAGCAGTACTTC. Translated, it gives CASSLAWDSSSYEQYF.

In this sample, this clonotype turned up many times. As DNA, the CDR3 is TGTGCCAGCAGCCAGGATAATGAAAAACTGTTTTTT. Protein sequence: CASSQDNEKLFF. This chain joins TRBV28 and TRBJ1-4; D unclear. Germline V CDR1 and CDR2: MDHEN, SYDVKM. The CDR3 spans 12 residues. The V end was cut by 6 bases, the J end by 4 bases, with 6 bases between.

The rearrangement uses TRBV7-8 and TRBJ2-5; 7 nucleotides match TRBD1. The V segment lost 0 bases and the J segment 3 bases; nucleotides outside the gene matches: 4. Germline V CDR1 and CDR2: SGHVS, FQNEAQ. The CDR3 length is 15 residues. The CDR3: CASSLAAGQEETQYF. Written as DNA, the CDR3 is TGTGCCAGCAGCTTAGCTGCCGGACAGGAAGAGACCCAGTACTTC. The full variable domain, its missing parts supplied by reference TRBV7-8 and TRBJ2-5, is GAGVSQSPRYKVAKRGQDVALRCDPISGHVSLFWYQQALGQGPEFLTYFQNEAQLDKSGLPSDRFFAERPEGSVSTLKIQRTQQEDSAVYLCASSLAAGQEETQYFGPGTRLLVL.

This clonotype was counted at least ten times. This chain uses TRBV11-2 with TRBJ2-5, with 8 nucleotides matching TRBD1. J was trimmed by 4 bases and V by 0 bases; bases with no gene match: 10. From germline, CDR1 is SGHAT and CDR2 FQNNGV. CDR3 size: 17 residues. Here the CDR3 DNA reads TGTGCCAGCAGCTTAGATGACAGGGGAAGTGGGCGAGAGACCCAGTACTTC. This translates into CASSLDDRGSGRETQYF.

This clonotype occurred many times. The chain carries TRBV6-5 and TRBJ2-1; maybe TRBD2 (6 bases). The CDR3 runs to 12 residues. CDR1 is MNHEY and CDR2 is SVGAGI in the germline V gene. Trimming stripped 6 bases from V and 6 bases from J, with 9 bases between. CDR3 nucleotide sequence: TGTGCCAGCAGGCGGGGAAGCAATGAGCAGTTCTTC. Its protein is CASRRGSNEQFF.

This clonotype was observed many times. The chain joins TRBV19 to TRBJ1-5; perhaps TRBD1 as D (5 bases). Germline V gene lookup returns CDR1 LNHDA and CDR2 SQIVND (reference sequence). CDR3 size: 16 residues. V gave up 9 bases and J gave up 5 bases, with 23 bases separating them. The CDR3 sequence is CASRASGQTYDQPQHF. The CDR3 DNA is TGTGCCAGCAGGGCGAGTGGGCAAACCTACGATCAGCCCCAGCATTTT. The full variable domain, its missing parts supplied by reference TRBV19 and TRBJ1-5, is DGGITQSPKYLFRKEGQNVTLSCEQNLNHDAMYWYRQDPGQGLRLIYYSQIVNDFQKGDIAEGYSVSREKKESFPLTVTSAQKNPTAFYLCASRASGQTYDQPQHFGDGTRLSIL.

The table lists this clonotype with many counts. CDR3 sequence reads: CSASVPLRHTEAFF. CDR3 nucleotide sequence: TGCAGTGCTAGCGTACCCCTCAGGCACACTGAAGCTTTCTTT. The chain is built from TRBV20-1 and TRBJ1-1, with D unresolved. Deletions cut 3 bases from V and 3 bases from J, with 14 bases between. Germline values: CDR1 DFQATT, CDR2 SNEGSKA (reference sequence). The CDR3 is made up of 14 amino acids.

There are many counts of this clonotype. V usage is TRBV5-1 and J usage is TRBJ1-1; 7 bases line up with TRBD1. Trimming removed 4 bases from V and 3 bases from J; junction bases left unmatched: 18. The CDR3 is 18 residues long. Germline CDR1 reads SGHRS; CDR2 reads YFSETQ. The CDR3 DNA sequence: TGCGCCAGCAGCGGAAGCTTGACTGGTAGGGGGCTATACACTGAAGCTTTCTTT. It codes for CASSGSLTGRGLYTEAFF.

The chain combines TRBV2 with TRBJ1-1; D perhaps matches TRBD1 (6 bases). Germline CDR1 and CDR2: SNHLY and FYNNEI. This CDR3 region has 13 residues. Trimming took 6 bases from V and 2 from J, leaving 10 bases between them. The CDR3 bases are TGTGCCAGCAGGTTGGACAGTAACACTGAAGCTTTCTTT. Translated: CASRLDSNTEAFF.

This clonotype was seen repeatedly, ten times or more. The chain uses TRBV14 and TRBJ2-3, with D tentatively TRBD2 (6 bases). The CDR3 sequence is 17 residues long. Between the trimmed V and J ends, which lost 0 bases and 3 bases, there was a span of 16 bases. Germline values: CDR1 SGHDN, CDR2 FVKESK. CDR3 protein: CASSQDPGWGLTDTQYF. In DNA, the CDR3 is TGTGCCAGCAGCCAAGATCCCGGGTGGGGACTGACAGATACGCAGTATTTT.

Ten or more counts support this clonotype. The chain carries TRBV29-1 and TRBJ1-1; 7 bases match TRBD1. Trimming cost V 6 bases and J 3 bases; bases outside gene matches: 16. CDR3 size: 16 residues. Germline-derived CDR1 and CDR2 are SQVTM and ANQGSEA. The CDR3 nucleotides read TGCAGCGTGTGGTTAGGGGGCTTTCGTCCCTACACTGAAGCTTTCTTT. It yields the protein CSVWLGGFRPYTEAFF. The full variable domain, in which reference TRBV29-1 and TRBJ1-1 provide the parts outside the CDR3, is SAVISQKPSRDICQRGTSLTIQCQVDSQVTMMFWYRQQPGQSLTLIATANQGSEATYESGFVIDKFPISRPNLTFSTLTVSNMSPEDSSIYLCSVWLGGFRPYTEAFFGQGTRLTVV.

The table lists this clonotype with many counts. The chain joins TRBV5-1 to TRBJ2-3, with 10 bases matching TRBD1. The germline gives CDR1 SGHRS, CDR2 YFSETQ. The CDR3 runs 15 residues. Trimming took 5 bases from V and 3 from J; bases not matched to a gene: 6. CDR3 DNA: TGCGCCAGCAGGGCGGGACAGGGGATGACAGATACGCAGTATTTT. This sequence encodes CASRAGQGMTDTQYF.